These T cell receptor beta chains were read from a single sample in a study of shared clonotypes between healthy human individuals. The data were produced by immunoSEQ multiplex PCR, yet TCRdb's version contains in-frame clones alone and is incomplete. The table has approximately 500,000 clones, 75% to 85% seen once; the top ten hold 10% to 15%. The sample consisted of PBMCs. The origin of the receptors is a woman aged 40 to 50 in good health. Some clones in this sample may be carry-over from other donors' samples. The CDR3 runs from the conserved cysteine through the conserved F or W. The D gene is left open where the match is weak. Only part of the rows carry a size: once, few, many, or a class if the clone is expanded.

V: TRBV19; size: NA; J: TRBJ2-7; D: TRBD1; CDR3: CASSIGPDRAYEQYF; DNA: TGTGCCAGTAGTATAGGGCCGGACAGGGCCTACGAGCAGTACTTC
V: TRBV28; size: NA; J: TRBJ2-3; D: TRBD1; CDR3: CASRYITGAPEDTQYF; DNA: TGTGCCAGCAGGTATATCACAGGGGCCCCGGAAGATACGCAGTATTTT
V: TRBV28; size: NA; J: TRBJ1-5; D: NA; CDR3: CASSFSGQPQHF; DNA: TGTGCCAGCAGTTTCTCGGGTCAGCCCCAGCATTTT
V: TRBV7-2; size: NA; J: TRBJ2-1; D: TRBD2; CDR3: CASSSGLAAHNEQFF; DNA: TGTGCCAGCAGCTCGGGACTAGCGGCCCACAATGAGCAGTTCTTC
V: TRBV28; size: many; J: TRBJ1-4; D: TRBD1; CDR3: CASSPDREKLFF; DNA: TGTGCCAGCAGTCCGGACAGGGAAAAACTGTTTTTT
V: TRBV10-3; size: NA; J: TRBJ2-5; D: NA; CDR3: CAISESKGSQTQYF; DNA: TGTGCCATCAGTGAGTCGAAGGGTTCTCAGACCCAGTACTTC
V: TRBV10-3; size: NA; J: TRBJ2-3; D: NA; CDR3: CAISVRGTPPSDTQYF; DNA: TGTGCCATCAGTGTCAGAGGAACCCCCCCCTCGGATACGCAGTATTTT
V: TRBV6-4; size: NA; J: TRBJ1-3; D: NA; CDR3: CASSAYRDTIYF; DNA: TGTGCCAGCAGTGCTTATAGAGACACCATATATTTT
V: TRBV28; size: NA; J: TRBJ2-7; D: TRBD1; CDR3: CASTPTDRAYEQYF; DNA: TGTGCCAGCACCCCAACGGACAGGGCCTACGAGCAGTACTTC
V: TRBV15; size: NA; J: TRBJ2-1; D: NA; CDR3: CATSSGIGRGRGEQFF; DNA: TGTGCCACCAGCAGCGGGATCGGGCGGGGTAGAGGGGAGCAGTTCTTC
V: TRBV7-2; size: NA; J: TRBJ2-1; D: TRBD2; CDR3: CASSPDASGRGNEQFF; DNA: TGTGCCAGCAGCCCCGACGCAAGCGGGAGAGGCAATGAGCAGTTCTTC
V: TRBV7-2; size: NA; J: TRBJ1-4; D: NA; CDR3: CASSPPGGEKLFF; DNA: TGTGCCAGCAGCCCCCCTGGGGGAGAAAAACTGTTTTTT
V: TRBV2; size: NA; J: TRBJ1-2; D: NA; CDR3: CASSEMPYGYTF; DNA: TGTGCCAGCAGTGAAATGCCCTATGGCTACACCTTC
V: TRBV7-9; size: many; J: TRBJ1-5; D: NA; CDR3: CASSRQVNQPQHF; DNA: TGTGCCAGCAGCCGACAGGTGAATCAGCCCCAGCATTTT
V: TRBV5-1; size: NA; J: TRBJ1-1; D: NA; CDR3: CASSLNSVNTEAFF; DNA: TGCGCCAGCAGCTTGAACAGCGTGAACACTGAAGCTTTCTTT
V: TRBV19; size: once; J: TRBJ1-5; D: NA; CDR3: CASSIRGWGDQPQHF; DNA: TGTGCCAGTAGTATTCGGGGGTGGGGGGATCAGCCCCAGCATTTT
V: TRBV9; size: NA; J: TRBJ1-1; D: TRBD1; CDR3: CASSPGGGHTEAFF; DNA: TGTGCCAGCAGCCCAGGGGGGGGGCACACTGAAGCTTTCTTT
V: TRBV5-1; size: few; J: TRBJ2-3; D: NA; CDR3: CASSLDSTDTQYF; DNA: TGCGCCAGCAGCTTGGACTCCACAGATACGCAGTATTTT
V: TRBV28; size: NA; J: TRBJ1-2; D: TRBD1; CDR3: CATTGGLLYGYTF; DNA: TGTGCCACCACAGGGGGCCTTCTGTATGGCTACACCTTC
V: TRBV25-1; size: NA; J: TRBJ2-5; D: TRBD2; CDR3: CASTGRGQETQYF; DNA: TGTGCCAGTACCGGGAGGGGGCAAGAGACCCAGTACTTC
V: TRBV18; size: once; J: TRBJ2-7; D: NA; CDR3: CASSVRDLAYEQYF; DNA: TGTGCCAGCTCAGTCCGGGACTTAGCCTACGAGCAGTACTTC
V: TRBV4-2; size: NA; J: TRBJ2-1; D: NA; CDR3: CASSQLAGPSEYNEQFF; DNA: TGTGCCAGCAGCCAATTGGCTGGGCCTAGTGAGTACAATGAGCAGTTCTTC
V: TRBV29-1; size: NA; J: TRBJ2-5; D: NA; CDR3: CSVWSVETQYF; DNA: TGCAGCGTTTGGAGTGTTGAGACCCAGTACTTC
V: TRBV7-3; size: NA; J: TRBJ2-1; D: TRBD2; CDR3: CASSFRLAGGEQFF; DNA: TGTGCCAGCAGCTTCCGACTAGCGGGAGGTGAGCAGTTCTTC
V: TRBV19; size: once; J: TRBJ1-3; D: TRBD1; CDR3: CASSPRGLSGNTIYF; DNA: TGTGCCAGTAGCCCCAGGGGGCTCTCTGGAAACACCATATATTTT
V: TRBV28; size: few; J: TRBJ2-5; D: NA; CDR3: CASSVLLGGSQGSRRKNRQTQYF; DNA: TGTGCCAGCAGCGTCCTTCTGGGAGGGAGTCAGGGGTCTCGTCGTAAGAATAGACAGACCCAGTACTTC
V: TRBV19; size: many; J: TRBJ1-4; D: NA; CDR3: CASSIVEFANEKLFF; DNA: TGTGCCAGTAGTATAGTGGAGTTCGCTAATGAAAAACTGTTTTTT